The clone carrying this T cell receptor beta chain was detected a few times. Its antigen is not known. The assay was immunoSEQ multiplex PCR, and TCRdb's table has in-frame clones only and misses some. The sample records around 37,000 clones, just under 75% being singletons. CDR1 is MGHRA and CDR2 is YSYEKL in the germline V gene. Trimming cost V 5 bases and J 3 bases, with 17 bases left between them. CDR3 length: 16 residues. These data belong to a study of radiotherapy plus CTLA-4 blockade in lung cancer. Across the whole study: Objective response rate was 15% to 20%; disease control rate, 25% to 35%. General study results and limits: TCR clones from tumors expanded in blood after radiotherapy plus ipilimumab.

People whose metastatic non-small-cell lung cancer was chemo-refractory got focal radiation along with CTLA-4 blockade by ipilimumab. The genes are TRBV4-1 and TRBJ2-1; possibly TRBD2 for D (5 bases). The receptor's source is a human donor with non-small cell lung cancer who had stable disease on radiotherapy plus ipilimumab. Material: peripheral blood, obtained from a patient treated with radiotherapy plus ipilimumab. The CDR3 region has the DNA TGCGCCAGCAGCGCTCTAGCAGGCTCATACTACAATGAGCAGTTCTTC. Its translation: CASSALAGSYYNEQFF.